Listed below are T cell receptor beta chains from one sample, sequenced in a study of memory CD4+ T cells and cytomegalovirus serostatus. Sequenced by immunoSEQ multiplex PCR; TCRdb stores in-frame clones only, minus some. This table holds roughly 54,000 clones, roughly 79% found once. Sample: memory CD4+ T cells from blood. These receptors all come from an adult in good health and CMV-seronegative. Each CDR3 is given with its conserved first and last residue. Each record gives: D gene, CDR3 length, V gene, clone size, J gene, CDR3 protein, CDR3 DNA. A D gene is named only where the DNA matches it firmly. Clone size is stated in some rows and not others, as once, few, many or a class when expanded.

.	15	TRBV27	.	TRBJ2-5	CASSKLFSFGETQYF	TGTGCCAGCAGTAAACTCTTCTCGTTCGGGGAGACCCAGTACTTC
.	15	TRBV4-1	.	TRBJ2-2	CASSQESSDTGELFF	TGCGCCAGCAGCCAAGAGAGTTCGGACACCGGGGAGCTGTTTTTT
.	12	TRBV7-2	.	TRBJ2-7	CASSPQSYEQYF	TGTGCCAGCAGCCCCCAGTCCTACGAGCAGTACTTC
.	14	TRBV30	.	TRBJ2-2	CAWSVWGATGELFF	TGTGCCTGGAGTGTTTGGGGGGCTACCGGGGAGCTGTTTTTT
TRBD2	16	TRBV30	.	TRBJ2-1	CAWSGSNQRGGREQFF	TGTGCCTGGAGTGGTAGCAATCAGCGGGGGGGCCGGGAGCAGTTCTTC
.	14	TRBV16	.	TRBJ1-5	CASSLFSGAQPQHF	TGTGCCAGCAGCCTGTTCTCAGGGGCCCAGCCCCAGCATTTT
TRBD1	17	TRBV7-2	.	TRBJ2-7	CASSLPHAGTAFYEQYF	TGTGCCAGCAGCTTACCCCACGCCGGGACAGCTTTTTACGAGCAGTACTTC
.	15	TRBV7-2	.	TRBJ2-7	CASSLAGGTGHEQYF	TGTGCCAGCAGCTTAGCGGGGGGTACGGGGCACGAGCAGTACTTC
.	15	TRBV5-4	.	TRBJ1-3	CASSLGGAGGNTIYF	TGTGCCAGCAGCTTGGGGGGCGCAGGGGGAAACACCATATATTTT
TRBD1	19	TRBV5-6	.	TRBJ1-6	CASYYGTGGPSSYNSPLHF	TGTGCCAGTTACTACGGGACAGGGGGCCCAAGCTCCTATAATTCACCCCTCCACTTT
.	12	TRBV2	.	TRBJ2-7	CASSEGSYEQYF	TGTGCCAGCAGCGAGGGGTCCTACGAGCAGTACTTC
TRBD1	14	TRBV7-3	.	TRBJ2-5	CASSSTGGQETQYF	TGTGCCAGCAGCTCCACAGGGGGTCAAGAGACCCAGTACTTC
TRBD1	15	TRBV5-4	few	TRBJ1-4	CASSPTGGSGEKLFF	TGTGCCAGCAGCCCTACAGGGGGCTCAGGGGAAAAACTGTTTTTT
.	15	TRBV27	.	TRBJ1-2	CASSLRQGGAYGYTF	TGTGCCAGCAGTCTACGGCAGGGAGGGGCCTATGGCTACACCTTC